This TCR beta chain was captured by sequencing in a study of blood T cells in healthy people across ages. V dropped 11 bases and J dropped 9 bases, with 20 bases sitting between them. Germline CDR1 and CDR2: MNHEY and SVGAGI. This CDR3 has 13 residues. The study drew donors from healthy Caucasian individuals in Russia aged roughly 6 to 95. Through a sample-barcoded 5' primer and a J-beta primer mix, a second PCR was run for roughly 6 to 11 cycles. From the 5' RACE reads, TCRdb called clonotypes with MiXCR, one entry per CDR3 protein. The sample lists some 1.4 million distinct CDR3 sequences, approximately 38% occurring once.

Sequencing was performed on blood. This TCR derives from a young woman in good health. The chain links TRBV6-5 to TRBJ1-5; D not resolved. The CDR3 loop is CASSSGVQLPQHF. The CDR3 bases are TGTGCCTCCAGCAGCGGGGTCCAACTGCCCCAGCATTTT.